This T cell receptor (beta chain) was recovered during a study of CD8+ T cells in alopecia areata. Study-wide findings and caveats: Researchers report lesional scalp, most notably alopecia totalis/universalis, outstripped normal scalp in clonality. Scalp samples also yield sequences of resident alphabeta T cells from normal skin.

RNA was extracted and reverse transcribed into cDNA as the sequencing template. The repertoire was sequenced with immunoSEQ multiplex PCR; TCRdb's copy has only in-frame clones and lacks some. The sample contains under 150,000 clones, approximately 65% of which appear only once. This clone occurred once. The antigen is unknown. The receptor's source is a human donor in good health. The sample comprised CD8+ T cells sorted from blood.

Written as DNA, the CDR3 is TGTGCCAGCACCGCTACAGGGGGGCCCATGAACACTGAAGCTTTCTTT. Translation gives CASTATGGPMNTEAFF. J is TRBJ1-1 and V is TRBV6-6; TRBD1 matches 8 bases. This CDR3 has 16 residues. With V trimmed by 7 bases and J by 0 bases, 10 bases remained unmatched. Per the germline V gene, CDR1 is MNHNY and CDR2 is SVGAGI (reference sequence).